Listed here are 14 T cell receptor beta chains from one sample, sequenced in a study of blood T cell repertoires in COVID-19. Only in-frame clones appear in the TCRdb table, and some are missing; sequencing was by immunoSEQ multiplex PCR. The sample has about 76,000 clones; under 95% are singletons. The sequencing input was peripheral blood. The receptors stem from a human donor in a cohort sampled during active COVID-19.

This sequence joins TRBV7-2 and TRBJ2-1, with 8 bases aligning to TRBD2. The CDR3 length is 16 residues. The V gene end was trimmed by 5 bases and the J gene end by 4 bases; junction bases not matched to a gene: 10. From germline, CDR1 is SGHTA and CDR2 FQGNSA. The CDR3 coding sequence is TGTGCCAGCAGCCTACAAAGCGGGGGCCTATACAATGAGCAGTTCTTC. As protein: CASSLQSGGLYNEQFF.

The chain links TRBV9 to TRBJ1-3, with a weak D call TRBD1 (6 bases). This CDR3 region has 14 residues. V gave up 4 bases and J gave up 4 bases, with 12 bases separating them. Per the germline V gene, CDR1 is SGDLS and CDR2 is YYNGEE. The DNA for the CDR3 is TGTGCCAGCAGCTCTCGACAGGACGGAAACACCATATATTTT. Translated: CASSSRQDGNTIYF.

The chain uses TRBV27 and TRBJ2-5; D is uncertain. Germline CDR1 reads MNHEY; CDR2 reads SMNVEV (reference sequence). Trimming removed 5 bases from V and 5 bases from J, with 12 bases in between. This CDR3 region has 13 residues. CDR3 DNA sequence: TGTGCCAGCAGTAACCCGCTCGGGGAGACCCAGTACTTC. Amino acid sequence: CASSNPLGETQYF.

The chain links TRBV5-8 to TRBJ1-6; TRBD1 agrees at 7 bases. This CDR3 region has 14 residues. With V trimmed by 4 bases and J by 8 bases, 6 bases remained unmatched. Germline CDR1 SGHTS, CDR2 YDEGEE. The CDR3 is CASSQGVVDSPLHF. The CDR3 coding sequence is TGTGCCAGCAGCCAGGGGGTAGTGGATTCACCCCTCCACTTT.

V and J are TRBV7-3 and TRBJ2-1; a possible D gene is TRBD2 (5 bases). CDR3 size: 13 residues. V lost 8 bases and J lost 7, with 15 bases in between. Germline loops: CDR1 SGHTA, CDR2 FQGTGA. CDR3 in amino acids: CASSSLPENEQFF. DNA for the CDR3: TGTGCCAGCTCTAGCCTCCCTGAGAATGAGCAGTTCTTC. Looking up the rest from reference TRBV7-3 and TRBJ2-1 gives the full variable domain: GAGVSQTPSNKVTEKGKYVELRCDPISGHTALYWYRQSLGQGPEFLIYFQGTGAADDSGLPNDRFFAVRPEGSVSTLKIQRTERGDSAVYLCASSSLPENEQFFGPGTRLTVL.

The gene calls are TRBV6-6 and TRBJ2-2; 9 nucleotides line up with TRBD1. Germline V gene lookup returns CDR1 MNHNY and CDR2 SVGAGI (reference sequence). V was clipped by 5 bases and J by 7 bases; unmatched bases: 5. This CDR3 has 14 residues. This CDR3 reads CASSTGQGSGELFF. The CDR3 DNA follows: TGTGCCAGCAGTACCGGACAGGGGAGCGGGGAGCTGTTTTTT.

This clone has just a few counts. The chain links TRBV6-2 or TRBV6-3 to TRBJ1-2; D is possibly TRBD1 (5 bases). This CDR3 region has 12 residues. Germline V lookup: CDR1 MNHEY, CDR2 SVGEGT. Trimming took 5 bases from V and 5 from J, leaving 9 bases between them. CDR3 coding DNA: TGTGCCAGCAGTGTGACAGATTATGGCTACACCTTC. Translated: CASSVTDYGYTF.

The DNA for the CDR3 is TGTGCCAGCAGCTTAGACAGGGGGGATGGCTACACCTTC. It codes for CASSLDRGDGYTF. The chain recombines TRBV7-2 with TRBJ1-2, with 8 bases fitting TRBD1. The CDR3 extends over 13 amino acids. V gave up 1 base and J gave up 6 bases; unmatched junction bases: 1. The germline V gene encodes CDR1 SGHTA and CDR2 FQGNSA.

The count of this clone is one. The J gene is TRBJ2-5, the V gene TRBV7-8, with D tentatively TRBD2 (6 bases). The V and J ends lost 1 base and 4 bases respectively, with 10 bases between them. The CDR3 extends over 14 amino acids. Germline V gives CDR1 SGHVS, CDR2 FQNEAQ. DNA for the CDR3: TGTGCCAGCAGCTTAGGGACTACCCGAGAGACCCAGTACTTC. Translation: CASSLGTTRETQYF.

This clone occurred once. V gene TRBV7-6 combines with J gene TRBJ2-6; D is uncertain. The CDR3 covers 16 residues. Germline V lookup: CDR1 SGHVS, CDR2 FNYEAQ. V was cut by 5 bases and J by 3 bases, with 14 bases left in between. DNA for the CDR3: TGTGCCAGCAGCCTAGAGCCGGTCGGTGGGGCCAACGTCCTGACTTTC. Its translation: CASSLEPVGGANVLTF.

The rearrangement links TRBV5-8 to TRBJ2-7; the match to TRBD1 covers 8 bases. The CDR3 is 15 residues long. The V segment lost 0 bases and the J segment 2 bases; nucleotides outside the gene matches: 4. Germline lookup yields CDR1 SGHTS and CDR2 YDEGEE. The CDR3 protein is CASSLAGQVAYEQYF. DNA of the CDR3: TGTGCCAGCAGCTTGGCGGGACAGGTAGCCTACGAGCAGTACTTC.

The chain has TRBV5-1 and TRBJ2-1; 11 positions match TRBD2. CDR1 and CDR2 from the germline V gene are SGHRS and YFSETQ. The CDR3 consists of 15 residues. Unmatched junction bases numbered 4, after V lost 4 bases and J lost 4 bases. CDR3 DNA sequence: TGCGCCAGCAGCCTAAGACTAGCGGGGTACAATGAGCAGTTCTTC. As protein: CASSLRLAGYNEQFF.

The genes are TRBV10-3 and TRBJ2-3; TRBD2 aligns across 7 bases. The CDR3 consists of 18 residues. V shed 0 bases and J 0 bases; nucleotides not matched to a gene: 9. Germline CDR1 and CDR2: ENHRY and SYGVKD. The CDR3 spells CAISESFSSGESTDTQYF. In DNA form, the CDR3 reads TGTGCCATCAGTGAGTCTTTTTCCAGCGGGGAGAGCACAGATACGCAGTATTTT.

The chain combines TRBV2 with TRBJ1-2; TRBD1 aligns across 8 bases. Trimming cost V 6 bases and J 4 bases; bases outside gene matches: 10. Germline CDR1 is SNHLY and CDR2 is FYNNEI. The CDR3 is 15 residues long. The CDR3 nucleotides read TGTGCCAGCAGGGCCTGGACAGGGTTCGGCTATGGCTACACCTTC. Translating gives CASRAWTGFGYGYTF.